This T cell receptor beta chain stems from a study of blood T cell repertoires in COVID-19. Whole-study context: Spain, Italy and the United States supplied samples that represented acute and convalescent COVID-19. From T cells, B-cell-depleted T cells, or PBMCs came the material, which was cDNA or gDNA.

The CDR3 runs 15 residues. V trimming: 2 bases; J trimming: 2 bases; junction bases outside the gene matches: 0. Germline loops: CDR1 MNHEY, CDR2 SVGAGI. As handled by the study authors: By means of reference gene primer amplification, nucleated cell counts were estimated. Using immunoSEQ multiplex PCR, the repertoire was profiled, and TCRdb retains in-frame clones only, with some absent. V and J calls and clone size are given by that table; D and trimming were obtained from the DNA. Here the sample spans around 53,000 clones, approximately 88% being singletons. The chain links TRBV6-5 to TRBJ1-5, with TRBD1 identical over 10 bases. The sequence was obtained from a man aged 65 to 85 with active COVID-19. Sequencing was carried out using peripheral blood. The CDR3 DNA is TGTGCCAGCAGTTACGGGACAGGGGGCAATCAGCCCCAGCATTTT. Translation: CASSYGTGGNQPQHF.